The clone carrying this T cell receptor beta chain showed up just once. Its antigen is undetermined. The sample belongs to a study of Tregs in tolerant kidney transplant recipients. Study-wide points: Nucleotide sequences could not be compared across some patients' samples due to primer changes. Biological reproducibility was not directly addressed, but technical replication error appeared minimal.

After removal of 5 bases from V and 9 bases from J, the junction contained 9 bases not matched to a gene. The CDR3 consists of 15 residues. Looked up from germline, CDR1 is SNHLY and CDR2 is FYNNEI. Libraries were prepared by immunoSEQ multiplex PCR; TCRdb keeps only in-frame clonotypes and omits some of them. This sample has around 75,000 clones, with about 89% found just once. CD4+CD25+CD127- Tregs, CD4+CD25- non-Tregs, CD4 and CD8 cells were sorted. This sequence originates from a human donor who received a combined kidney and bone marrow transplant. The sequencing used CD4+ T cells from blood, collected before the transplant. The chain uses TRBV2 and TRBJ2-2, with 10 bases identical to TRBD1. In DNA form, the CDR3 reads TGTGCCAGCAGTCGGGACAGGGGTGTATCGCGGGAGCTGTTTTTT. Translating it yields CASSRDRGVSRELFF. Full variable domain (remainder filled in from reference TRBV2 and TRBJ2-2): EPEVTQTPSHQVTQMGQEVILRCVPISNHLYFYWYRQILGQKVEFLVSFYNNEISEKSEIFDDQFSVERPDGSNFTLKIRSTKLEDSAMYFCASSRDRGVSRELFFGEGSRLTVL.